The clone carrying this T cell receptor (beta chain) was observed a few times. Sample time point: newly diagnosed GD, antithyroid drugs for less than 3 months. From RNA extracted from PBMCs, the TCR library was made. The data originate from a study of regulatory T cells in long-lasting Graves disease. Arm-PCR of CDR3 regions and iRepertoire HTBI primers were used to build TCR beta libraries. TCRdb re-analysed the multiplex PCR reads in MiXCR, keeping a single row per CDR3 protein. The data contain roughly 610,000 distinct CDR3 sequences, around 15% of them singletons. The length of the CDR3 is 18 residues. V lost 1 base and J 0 bases, leaving 17 bases between the germline ends. CDR1 is SNHLY and CDR2 is FYNNEI in the germline V gene. These records were also assigned to another study, of T cells in Graves' hyperthyroidism and ophthalmopathy. That paper states: Stable hyperthyroidism: no ophthalmopathy progression over 18 months of follow-up. Before onset, by a median of approximately 5.9 months, the model predicted ophthalmopathy.

The chain joins TRBV2 to TRBJ2-3, with D hard to call. The clonotype was recovered from a man aged 18-30 years with Graves disease. Sequencing was performed on peripheral blood mononuclear cells (PBMCs), taken at new diagnosis, from a patient treated with antithyroid drugs. CDR3 DNA: TGTGCCAGCAGTGAAGAATCGTTTGCGGCCCTAAGCACAGATACGCAGTATTTT. Residues: CASSEESFAALSTDTQYF.